Presented here are 19 T cell receptor beta chains from one specimen sequenced in a study of tumor-infiltrating lymphocytes in primary liver carcinoma. The blood RNA (from unsorted whole blood) was obtained, and germline DNA was also extracted. From around 0.5 ug of total RNA, TCR beta-specific cDNA was reverse-transcribed using a constant-region primer. Three rounds of nested multiplex PCR with slightly modified ARM-PCR produced TCR beta libraries. Amplification in the first two PCR rounds was performed using TRBV1-TRBV30 forward primers and a C-beta reverse primer for around 9 cycles each. TCRdb re-analysed the multiplex PCR reads in MiXCR, keeping a single row per CDR3 protein. The sample lists hundreds of thousands of distinct CDR3 sequences, approximately 54% occurring once. Sample: peripheral blood. These receptors all stem from a woman aged 25 to 39 with primary liver carcinoma and hepatitis B virus infection.

The chain carries TRBV5-4 and TRBJ2-2; no definite D call. V was cut by 3 bases and J by 4 bases, with 10 bases left in between. The CDR3 totals 14 residues. The germline CDR1 and CDR2 sequences are SGHNT and YYREEE (reference sequence). The CDR3 here is CASSSVITTGELFF. CDR3 nucleotides: TGTGCCAGCAGCTCAGTGATCACCACCGGGGAGCTGTTTTTT. Variable domain in full (rest from reference TRBV5-4 and TRBJ2-2): ETGVTQSPTHLIKTRGQQVTLRCSSQSGHNTVSWYQQALGQGPQFIFQYYREEENGRGNFPPRFSGLQFPNYSSELNVNALELDDSALYLCASSSVITTGELFFGEGSRLTVL.

As to this clonotype: The germline gene is not matched at one end of the junction; a read error may be the cause. The J gene is TRBJ1-2, the V gene TRBV5-4; D may be TRBD1 (6 bases). This CDR3 is 16 amino acids long. CDR1 is SGHNT and CDR2 is YYREEE in the germline V gene (reference sequence). CDR3 DNA sequence: TGTGCCAGGAGCTTGATGTCGGCAGGGGTTTACTATGGCTACACCTTC. It specifies CARSLMSAGVYYGYTF.

The V gene is TRBV28, the J gene TRBJ1-2; D perhaps matches TRBD1 (5 bases). Trimming left V 6 bases short and J 0 bases short, with 17 bases between. This CDR3 has 16 amino acids. Per germline, CDR1 MDHEN and CDR2 SYDVKM. The CDR3 DNA is TGTGCCAGCAGCCTCCGCCATATGGGGGCTAACTATGGCTACACCTTC. Its translation is CASSLRHMGANYGYTF.

Concerning this clonotype itself: One base away lies a much larger clone, so this may be a sequencing read error. The CDR3 end shows no conserved phenylalanine or tryptophan, and so a read error is likely. The chain links TRBV12-5 to TRBJ1-2, with D uncertain. Germline-derived CDR1 and CDR2 are LGHNT and FRNRAP. Trimming cost V 6 bases and J 0 bases, with 14 bases left between them. This CDR3 region has 15 residues. The CDR3: CASGHGGRANYGYTL. CDR3 sequence (DNA): TGTGCTAGTGGCCACGGTGGCCGAGCTAACTATGGCTACACCCTC.

Details on this clonotype: Germline and junction disagree at one end, which may indicate a read error. The rearrangement links TRBV24-1 to TRBJ2-1; the match to TRBD1 covers 10 bases. Germline CDR1 is KGHDR and CDR2 is SFDVKD. The CDR3 contains 16 residues. CDR3 amino acids: CDTSEGGTGVSNEQFF. In nucleotides, the CDR3 is TGTGACACCAGTGAGGGAGGGACAGGGGTAAGCAATGAGCAGTTCTTC.

The V gene is TRBV13, the J gene TRBJ2-5; D might be TRBD2 (5 bases). V lost 3 bases and J 11 bases, leaving 25 bases between the germline ends. CDR3 size: 16 residues. Germline V CDR1 and CDR2: PRHDT, FYEKMQ (reference sequence). CDR3 nucleotides: TGTGCCAGCAGCTTGGGAAAGGGAGACTCCCCCTTTGATCAGTACTTC. It encodes CASSLGKGDSPFDQYF.

This clonotype appeared many times. The J gene is TRBJ1-5, the V gene TRBV6-6; TRBD1 might be the D (5 bases). V was cut by 7 bases and J by 0 bases, with 16 bases left in between. The germline CDR1 and CDR2 sequences are MNHNY and SVGAGI (reference sequence). CDR3 length: 16 residues. The CDR3, as DNA: TGTGCCAGCATGGGCAGGGAGTTATATAGCAATCAGCCCCAGCATTTT. It translates to CASMGRELYSNQPQHF.

V is TRBV2 and J is TRBJ2-3; D gene uncertain. The CDR3 loop spans 13 amino acids. Germline CDR1 SNHLY, CDR2 FYNNEI. Deletions cut 5 bases from V and 2 bases from J, with 8 bases between. CDR3 bases: TGTGCCAGCAGTTCGAGTTTCACAGATACGCAGTATTTT. Protein product: CASSSSFTDTQYF.

As to this clonotype: A much larger clonotype is one base distant, so this may be a read error. V is TRBV29-1 and J is TRBJ1-1, with D unresolved. From germline, CDR1 is SQVTM and CDR2 ANQGSEA. The CDR3 loop spans 14 amino acids. Written as DNA, the CDR3 is TGCAGGGTTGAAGATCCCTATTTTGTCACTGAAGCTTTCTTT. It encodes CRVEDPYFVTEAFF.

In regard to this clonotype: A much larger clone is a single base away; this may be a read error. The V call is TRBV29-1, the J call TRBJ2-3; possibly TRBD1 for D (6 bases). Trimming removed 7 bases from V and 5 bases from J, with 16 bases in between. This CDR3 is 13 amino acids long. CDR1 and CDR2 (germline): SQVTM, ANQGSEA. Here the CDR3 reads CSAETGRGDTQYF. In DNA, the CDR3 is TGCAGCGCTGAGACAGGACGAGGAGATACGCAGTATTTT.

Worth noting for this clonotype: A read error may explain this, as a much larger clone is one base away. The chain couples TRBV23-1 to TRBJ2-7; D is uncertain. TRBV23-1 is identified as an open reading frame with a role that is uncertain. V was pared by 1 base and J by 5 bases, with 3 bases between. The CDR3 runs 11 residues. The chain's CDR3 is CASSQYHEQYF. Here the CDR3 DNA reads TGCGCCAGCAGTCAATACCACGAGCAGTACTTC.

Worth noting for this clonotype: This may stem from a read error, because a much larger clone lies one nucleotide away. This chain joins TRBV11-2 and TRBJ2-7, with 7 bases identical to TRBD2. Trimming took 2 bases from V and 2 from J; bases not matched to a gene: 9. This CDR3 is 16 amino acids long. Germline V gene sequence: CDR1 SGHAT, CDR2 FQNNGV. The CDR3 region has the DNA TGTGCCAGCAGCTTAAGTGCTCCTAGCGGACCCTACGAGCAGTACTTC. Residues: CASSLSAPSGPYEQYF.

This chain links TRBV20-1 with TRBJ1-1; D is unclear. The CDR3 runs to 11 residues. CDR1 DFQATT and CDR2 SNEGSKA come from the germline V gene (reference sequence). The ends were cut back, 8 bases at V and 1 base at J, with 8 bases in the middle. CDR3 sequence: CSSYKNTEAFF. The CDR3 DNA reads as TGCAGTTCGTACAAGAACACTGAAGCTTTCTTT.

The rearrangement uses TRBV12-3 or TRBV12-4 and TRBJ2-1; D is uncertain. This CDR3 spans 12 amino acids. Trimming took off 1 base at V and 9 bases at J, with 7 bases between the two ends. CDR3 coding DNA: TGTGCCAGCAGTTTAGGGGAAGGTGAGCAGTTCTTC. Translating it yields CASSLGEGEQFF.

This clonotype came up many times. The rearrangement uses TRBV4-3 and TRBJ2-7; the D gene could be TRBD1 or TRBD2 (5 bases each). V was trimmed by 1 base and J by 4 bases, leaving 11 bases between them. This CDR3 is 14 amino acids long. Looked up from germline, CDR1 is LGHNA and CDR2 is YSLEER. CDR3: CASSQAWGSYEQYF. CDR3 DNA: TGCGCCAGCAGCCAAGCGTGGGGGTCGTACGAGCAGTACTTC.

In its sample, this clonotype was seen many times. The chain uses TRBV12-3 or TRBV12-4 and TRBJ2-7; 9 bases map to TRBD2. The CDR3 has 14 residues. The V segment lost 5 bases and the J segment 1 base; nucleotides outside the gene matches: 3. The CDR3 loop is CASSLTSGSYEQYF. The CDR3 DNA is TGTGCCAGCAGTCTGACTAGCGGATCCTACGAGCAGTACTTC.

A remark on this clonotype: The junction does not match germline at one end; this may be a read error. V gene TRBV11-1 combines with J gene TRBJ2-5; D is possibly TRBD2 (5 bases). Looked up from germline, CDR1 is SGHAT and CDR2 is FQDESV (reference sequence). The CDR3 has 13 amino acids. Written as DNA, the CDR3 is TGTGTCAGCACTCGGGGAGTATCAGGGACCCAGTACTTC. Translation gives CVSTRGVSGTQYF.

CDR3 nucleotides: TGTGTCACCAGCCCTTACACCGGGGAGCTGTTTTTT. Protein product: CVTSPYTGELFF. The V gene is TRBV11-2, the J gene TRBJ2-2; no clear D. The CDR3 extends over 12 amino acids. Germline V lookup: CDR1 SGHAT, CDR2 FQNNGV.

At least ten counts were recorded for this clonotype. The chain uses TRBV5-6 and TRBJ2-5, with 9 bases matching TRBD2. Losses at the gene ends were 5 bases for V and 4 bases for J; bases not matched to a gene: 9. Germline CDR1 SGHDT, CDR2 YYEEEE. CDR3 length: 15 amino acids. DNA of the CDR3: TGTGCCAGCAGTTCAAGAGCGGGAGGAGGAGAGACCCAGTACTTC. Protein sequence: CASSSRAGGGETQYF.